The clone carrying this TCR beta chain has a handful of counts. This entry comes from a study of T-cell reconstitution after alpha-beta-depleted transplantation in children. The germline V gene encodes CDR1 MGHRA and CDR2 YSYEKL. Trimming pared 4 bases from V and 0 bases from J, leaving 12 bases between. This CDR3 region has 15 residues. Preparation of the TCRbeta library was carried out with unique molecular identifiers. TCRdb reprocessed the PCR reads with MiXCR, giving one entry per CDR3 protein. Here the sample spans hundreds of thousands of distinct CDR3 sequences, roughly 15% being singletons. This chain uses TRBV4-1 with TRBJ1-1; D possibly corresponds to TRBD1 (6 bases). The material sequenced was PBMCs from the stem cell graft donor, taken from the stem cell graft. This sequence was found in a human donor who donated a stem cell graft to a child with acute myeloid leukemia. The CDR3 loop reads CASSPGQRLNTEAFF. CDR3 sequence (DNA): TGCGCCAGCAGCCCCGGACAGCGGTTGAACACTGAAGCTTTCTTT.